What follows are 4 T cell receptor beta chains derived from one specimen sequenced in a study of blood T cell repertoires in COVID-19. Profiling relied on immunoSEQ multiplex PCR, and the TCRdb table lists in-frame clones only, not all of them. The table shows approximately 90,000 clones, with 80% occurring only once. Sequencing input: peripheral blood. The receptors were gathered from a woman at least 80 years old with acute or convalescent COVID-19.

The chain joins TRBV3-1 (or the pseudogene TRBV3-2) to TRBJ2-1; 8 bases fit TRBD1. Trimming cost V 3 bases and J 4 bases; bases outside gene matches: 5. The CDR3 totals 15 residues. The germline CDR1 and CDR2 sequences are LGHDT and YNNKEL (reference sequence). The CDR3 region has the DNA TGTGCCAGCAGCCAGGGACAGGAACCATACAATGAGCAGTTCTTC. It yields the protein CASSQGQEPYNEQFF.

This clone was detected only a few times. V and J are TRBV24-1 and TRBJ2-2; 11 bases map to TRBD2. Germline loops: CDR1 KGHDR, CDR2 SFDVKD. This CDR3 has 15 residues. J lost 8 bases, V lost 7 bases, and 8 bases had no gene match. The CDR3 protein is CATSSGTSGAGELFF. For the CDR3, the DNA is TGTGCCACCAGCTCCGGGACTAGCGGCGCGGGGGAGCTGTTTTTT.

The chain joins TRBV18 to TRBJ1-4; TRBD1 might be the D (6 bases). The CDR3 length is 18 residues. V was clipped by 3 bases and J by 0 bases, with 17 bases between them. Per germline, CDR1 KGHSH and CDR2 LQKENI. The CDR3 region has the DNA TGTGCCAGCTCACCTCTAACAGGGACATTGTCAACTAATGAAAAACTGTTTTTT. Translation gives CASSPLTGTLSTNEKLFF.

The chain is built from TRBV4-1 and TRBJ2-1; D not resolved. Trimming took off 0 bases at V and 7 bases at J, with 13 bases between the two ends. This CDR3 has 15 amino acids. Germline V lookup: CDR1 MGHRA, CDR2 YSYEKL. In nucleotides, the CDR3 is TGCGCCAGCAGCCAAGATTTGGCCAGTAAAAATGAGCAGTTCTTC. Translating gives CASSQDLASKNEQFF.